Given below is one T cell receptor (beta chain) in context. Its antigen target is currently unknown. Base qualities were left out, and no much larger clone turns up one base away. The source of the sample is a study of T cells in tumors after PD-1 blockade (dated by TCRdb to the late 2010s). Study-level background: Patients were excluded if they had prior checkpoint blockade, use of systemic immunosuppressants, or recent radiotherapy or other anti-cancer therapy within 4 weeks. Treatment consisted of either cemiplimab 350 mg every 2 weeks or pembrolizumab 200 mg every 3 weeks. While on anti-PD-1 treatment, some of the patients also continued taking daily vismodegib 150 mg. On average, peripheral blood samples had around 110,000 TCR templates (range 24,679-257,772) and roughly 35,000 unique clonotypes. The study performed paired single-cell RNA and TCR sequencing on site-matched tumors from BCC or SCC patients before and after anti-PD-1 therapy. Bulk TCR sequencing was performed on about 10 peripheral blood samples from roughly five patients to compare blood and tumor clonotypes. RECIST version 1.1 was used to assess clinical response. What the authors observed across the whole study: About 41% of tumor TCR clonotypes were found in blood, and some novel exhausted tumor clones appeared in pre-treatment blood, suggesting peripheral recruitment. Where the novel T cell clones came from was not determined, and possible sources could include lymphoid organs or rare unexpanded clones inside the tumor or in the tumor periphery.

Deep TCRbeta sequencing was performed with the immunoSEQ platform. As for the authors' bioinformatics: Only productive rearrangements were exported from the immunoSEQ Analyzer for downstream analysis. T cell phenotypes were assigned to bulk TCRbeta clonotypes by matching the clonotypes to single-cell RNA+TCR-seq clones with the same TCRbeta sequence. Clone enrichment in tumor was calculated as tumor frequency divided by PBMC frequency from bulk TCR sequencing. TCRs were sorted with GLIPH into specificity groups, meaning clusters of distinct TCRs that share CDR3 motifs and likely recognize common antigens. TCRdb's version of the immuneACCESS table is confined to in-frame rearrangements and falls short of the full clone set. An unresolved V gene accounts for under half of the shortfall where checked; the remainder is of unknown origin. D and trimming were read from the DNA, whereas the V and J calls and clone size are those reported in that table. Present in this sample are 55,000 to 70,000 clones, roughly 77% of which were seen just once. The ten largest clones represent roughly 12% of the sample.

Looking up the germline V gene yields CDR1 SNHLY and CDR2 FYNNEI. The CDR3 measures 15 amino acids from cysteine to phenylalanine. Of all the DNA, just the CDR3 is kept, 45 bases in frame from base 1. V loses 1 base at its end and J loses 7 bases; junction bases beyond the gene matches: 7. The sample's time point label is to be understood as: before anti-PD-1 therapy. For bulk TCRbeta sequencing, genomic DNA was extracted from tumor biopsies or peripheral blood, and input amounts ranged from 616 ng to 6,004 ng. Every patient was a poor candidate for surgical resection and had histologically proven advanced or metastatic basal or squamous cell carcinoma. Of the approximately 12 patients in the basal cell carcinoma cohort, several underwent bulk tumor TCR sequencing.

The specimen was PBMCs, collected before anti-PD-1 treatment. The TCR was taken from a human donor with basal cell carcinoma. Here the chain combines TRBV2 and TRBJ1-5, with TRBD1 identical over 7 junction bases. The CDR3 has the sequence CASSEDSLGGQPQHF. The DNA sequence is TGTGCCAGCAGTGAAGATAGTCTAGGGGGCCAGCCCCAGCATTTT.